Listed here are 29 T cell receptor beta chains from one sample, sequenced in a study of cytomegalovirus exposure and HLA in healthy donors. Primers for the PCR totalled 60 Vbeta and 13 Jbeta. This table comes from immunoSEQ multiplex PCR, and its TCRdb copy is limited to in-frame clones, with some not included. The sample holds more than 100,000 clones, about 74% seen once. Sequencing was done on a sample of PBMCs. These receptors were obtained from an older woman in good health and CMV-seronegative.

The chain employs TRBV4-2 and TRBJ1-1, with TRBD1 matching 8 bases. The trim removed 3 bases at V and 7 bases at J, leaving 7 bases unmatched. CDR3 length equals 14 residues. From germline, CDR1 is LGHNA and CDR2 YNFKEQ. CDR3 residues: CASSQPDRGNEAFF. CDR3 coding DNA: TGTGCCAGCAGCCAGCCCGACAGGGGTAATGAAGCTTTCTTT.

The chain is built from TRBV28 and TRBJ2-3; TRBD1 might be the D (6 bases). The V gene's germline CDR1 is MDHEN and CDR2 SYDVKM. V shed 8 bases and J shed 5 bases, with 23 bases lying between them. The CDR3 contains 16 residues. The CDR3 here is CASWGPRPGDQDTQYF. The CDR3, as DNA: TGTGCCAGCTGGGGGCCCAGACCCGGGGATCAAGATACGCAGTATTTT.

Written as DNA, the CDR3 is TGCAGCGTTGAAGATCAGGGGAAGGGATTCAATGAGCAGTTCTTC. This translates into CSVEDQGKGFNEQFF. The chain links TRBV29-1 to TRBJ2-1; D is possibly TRBD1 (6 bases). V lost 0 bases and J 6 bases, leaving 15 bases between the germline ends. This CDR3 has 15 amino acids. In germline, CDR1 is SQVTM, CDR2 ANQGSEA.

The rearrangement joins TRBV5-5 to TRBJ1-2; D ambiguous. Germline V gene data show CDR1 as SGHKS and CDR2 as YYEKEE (reference sequence). The CDR3 has 13 residues. V lost 0 bases to trimming and J lost 7 bases, with 10 bases between them. The DNA of the CDR3 is TGTGCCAGCAGCTTGGGTTCCGGGTTTGGCTACACCTTC. Its translation is CASSLGSGFGYTF.

This chain uses TRBV16 with TRBJ1-2, with unresolved D. From germline, CDR1 is KGHSY and CDR2 FQNENV. The CDR3 is 12 residues long. V was trimmed by 3 bases and J by 5 bases, leaving 7 bases between them. The CDR3 DNA follows: TGTGCCAGCAGCCAGGGCCAATATGGCTACACCTTC. Its translation is CASSQGQYGYTF.

The chain uses TRBV6-5 and TRBJ1-1; possibly TRBD1 for D (5 bases). Trimming cost V 3 bases and J 5 bases, with 13 bases left between them. The CDR3 length is 14 residues. CDR1 and CDR2 from the germline V gene are MNHEY and SVGAGI. The CDR3 DNA follows: TGTGCCAGCAGTTATACCGACAGAGATACTGAAGCTTTCTTT. This codes for CASSYTDRDTEAFF.

This chain joins TRBV11-2 and TRBJ2-7, with D possibly matching TRBD1 (5 bases). This CDR3 spans 12 amino acids. The V and J ends lost 6 bases and 4 bases respectively, with 10 bases between them. Germline assignment: CDR1 SGHAT and CDR2 FQNNGV. CDR3 protein: CASRVQGYEQYF. In nucleotides, the CDR3 is TGTGCCAGCAGAGTCCAGGGTTACGAGCAGTACTTC.

J is TRBJ1-4 and V is TRBV5-1, with TRBD1 identical over 9 bases. The CDR3 consists of 15 residues. Germline V CDR1 and CDR2: SGHRS, YFSETQ. The trim removed 4 bases at V and 8 bases at J, leaving 9 bases unmatched. The CDR3 nucleotides read TGCGCCAGCAGCCTGACAGGGGGGCCGAACGAAAAACTGTTTTTT. It is translated as CASSLTGGPNEKLFF.

The V and J genes are TRBV19 and TRBJ1-6; weak D call: TRBD1 (5 bases). The CDR3 is 16 amino acids. Trimming cost V 6 bases and J 10 bases, with 22 bases left between them. Per germline, CDR1 LNHDA and CDR2 SQIVND (reference sequence). In DNA form, the CDR3 reads TGTGCCAGTAGGGAACCCGGGACTTCCCGAGGGTCACCCCTCCACTTT. Translation: CASREPGTSRGSPLHF.

The V gene is TRBV5-5, the J gene TRBJ1-2; D remains ambiguous. Trimming shortened V by 0 bases and J by 0 bases, and 9 bases separated the two germline ends. The CDR3 has 15 residues. Per germline, CDR1 SGHKS and CDR2 YYEKEE (reference sequence). CDR3 protein: CASSLVSHPNYGYTF. The CDR3 coding sequence is TGTGCCAGCAGCTTGGTCAGTCACCCTAACTATGGCTACACCTTC.

The rearrangement links TRBV28 to TRBJ2-1; no reliable D call. Trimming pared 1 base from V and 9 bases from J, leaving 7 bases between. The CDR3 is made up of 12 amino acids. Germline V gene lookup returns CDR1 MDHEN and CDR2 SYDVKM. CDR3 amino acids: CASSLFAGEQFF. The CDR3 coding sequence is TGTGCCAGCAGTTTATTTGCAGGTGAGCAGTTCTTC.

This chain joins TRBV9 and TRBJ2-3; 8 bases map to TRBD2. Germline loops: CDR1 SGDLS, CDR2 YYNGEE. J was trimmed by 0 bases and V by 3 bases; bases with no gene match: 3. The CDR3 has 15 residues. The CDR3 DNA sequence: TGTGCCAGCAGCGACGGGACTAGAAGCACAGATACGCAGTATTTT. Encoded protein: CASSDGTRSTDTQYF.

This chain uses TRBV5-1 with TRBJ2-7, with 8 positions matching TRBD1. The germline CDR1 and CDR2 sequences are SGHRS and YFSETQ. The V and J ends lost 5 bases and 3 bases, in that order; junction bases with no gene match: 7. The length of the CDR3 is 14 residues. The CDR3 bases are TGCGCCAGCAGGCTGACAGGGGATGGCTACGAGCAGTACTTC. As protein: CASRLTGDGYEQYF.

The chain is built from TRBV4-1 and TRBJ1-2, with D perhaps matching TRBD1 (6 bases). V was shortened by 4 bases and J by 2 bases, with 11 bases between the two germline ends. Germline CDR1 and CDR2: MGHRA and YSYEKL. This CDR3 has 14 amino acids. DNA of the CDR3: TGCGCCAGCAGCCCAGGGGCACGGAACTATGGCTACACCTTC. This gives the protein CASSPGARNYGYTF.

V is TRBV28 and J is TRBJ2-1, with D possibly being TRBD2 (5 bases). This CDR3 is built from 15 residues. CDR1 and CDR2 from the germline V gene are MDHEN and SYDVKM. V was cut by 6 bases and J by 0 bases, with 12 bases left in between. CDR3 region: CASSPTGSSYNEQFF. The CDR3 nucleotides read TGTGCCAGCAGCCCAACGGGGAGCTCCTACAATGAGCAGTTCTTC.

The chain is built from TRBV2 and TRBJ1-5, with 10 bases lining up with TRBD1. Trimming at V came to 5 bases and at J to 3 bases, leaving 4 bases not matched to a gene. The CDR3 contains 15 residues. Germline CDR1 and CDR2: SNHLY and FYNNEI. The CDR3 DNA reads as TGTGCCAGCAGTAGGGACAGGGGTTTCAATCAGCCCCAGCATTTT. Translating it yields CASSRDRGFNQPQHF.

The chain links TRBV30 to TRBJ1-5; TRBD1 matches at 9 bases. Germline CDR1 GTSNPN, CDR2 SVGIG (reference sequence). The CDR3 is 13 residues long. V gave up 2 bases and J gave up 6 bases; unmatched junction bases: 2. CDR3 sequence reads: CAWSRTGAQPQHF. The CDR3 nucleotides read TGTGCCTGGAGTCGGACAGGGGCTCAGCCCCAGCATTTT.

The chain recombines TRBV18 with TRBJ1-1; D ambiguous. CDR3 size: 13 residues. Germline CDR1 KGHSH, CDR2 LQKENI. V lost 2 bases to trimming and J lost 5 bases, with 9 bases between them. CDR3 loop: CASSPAPGTEAFF. CDR3 DNA: TGTGCCAGCTCACCAGCGCCGGGGACTGAAGCTTTCTTT.

The chain carries TRBV9 and TRBJ1-3; 9 bases fit TRBD1. The CDR3 totals 15 residues. Germline CDR1 SGDLS, CDR2 YYNGEE. The ends lost 2 bases at V and 1 base at J; junction bases unmatched: 1. CDR3 amino acids: CASSVGTGSGNTIYF. The CDR3 DNA reads TGTGCCAGCAGCGTCGGGACAGGGTCTGGAAACACCATATATTTT. The full variable domain, with the rest looked up from reference TRBV9 and TRBJ1-3, is DSGVTQTPKHLITATGQRVTLRCSPRSGDLSVYWYQQSLDQGLQFLIQYYNGEERAKGNILERFSAQQFPDLHSELNLSSLELGDSALYFCASSVGTGSGNTIYFGEGSWLTVV.

This clone was detected a few times. The chain recombines TRBV5-4 with TRBJ1-1; 9 nucleotides align to TRBD1. V lost 5 bases, J lost 6 bases, and 5 bases stayed unmatched. CDR1 is SGHNT, CDR2 YYREEE, per germline (reference sequence). The length of the CDR3 is 13 residues. The CDR3 region has the DNA TGTGCCAGCAGTCCCGGGACAGGGTCTGAAGCTTTCTTT. This sequence encodes CASSPGTGSEAFF.

This chain uses TRBV28 with TRBJ2-1; 8 bases are shared with TRBD2. The trim removed 7 bases at V and 9 bases at J, leaving 11 bases unmatched. Per germline, CDR1 MDHEN and CDR2 SYDVKM. The CDR3 covers 14 residues. This chain's CDR3 is CASTRGLALVEQFF. The CDR3 nucleotides read TGTGCCAGCACCCGAGGACTAGCTTTGGTTGAGCAGTTCTTC.

The chain has TRBV28 and TRBJ2-5; 8 bases line up with TRBD1. Germline V lookup: CDR1 MDHEN, CDR2 SYDVKM. This CDR3 region has 15 residues. Trimming removed 3 bases from V and 1 base from J; junction bases left unmatched: 4. The CDR3 coding sequence is TGTGCCAGCAGTTTGGGCAGGGGGCCCCAAGAGACCCAGTACTTC. It is translated as CASSLGRGPQETQYF.

This rearrangement joins TRBV11-2 to TRBJ2-7, with D possibly matching TRBD1 (5 bases). V was pared by 1 base and J by 7 bases, with 20 bases between. Germline assignment: CDR1 SGHAT and CDR2 FQNNGV. There are 16 residues in the CDR3. The CDR3 DNA follows: TGTGCCAGCAGCTTAGTAAGGACAAAGATGATAAAGGAGCAGTACTTC. Translation: CASSLVRTKMIKEQYF.

The chain uses TRBV5-1 and TRBJ2-7, with TRBD1 matching 10 bases. Germline V gives CDR1 SGHRS, CDR2 YFSETQ. CDR3 length equals 16 residues. After removal of 5 bases from V and 4 bases from J, the junction contained 12 bases not matched to a gene. The CDR3 coding sequence is TGCGCCAGCAGTTTGTTTCCGGGACAGGGGAAATACGAGCAGTACTTC. This sequence encodes CASSLFPGQGKYEQYF.

This rearrangement joins TRBV5-1 to TRBJ2-7; D might be TRBD1 (5 bases). The CDR3 runs 14 residues. V was shortened by 0 bases and J by 6 bases, with 13 bases between the two germline ends. In germline, CDR1 is SGHRS, CDR2 YFSETQ. The chain's CDR3 is CASSLVVGVGEQYF. Written as DNA, the CDR3 is TGCGCCAGCAGCTTGGTTGTAGGGGTCGGCGAGCAGTACTTC.

J is TRBJ2-3 and V is TRBV5-1, with 15 bases matching TRBD2. V shed 1 base, J shed 6 bases, and the junction held 12 bases outside the gene matches. CDR3 length: 19 amino acids. CDR1 SGHRS and CDR2 YFSETQ come from the germline V gene. The CDR3 DNA reads as TGCGCCAGCAGCTTGAAGCCGGGACTAGCGGGGGGTCAGGTGGATACGCAGTATTTT. This codes for CASSLKPGLAGGQVDTQYF.

The chain links TRBV29-1 to TRBJ2-7; D not certain. The CDR3 is 12 residues long. CDR1 is SQVTM, CDR2 ANQGSEA, per germline. The germline V and J ends were trimmed by 4 bases and 5 bases, with 12 bases remaining between them. CDR3 amino acids: CSVGWSDNEQYF. In nucleotides, the CDR3 is TGCAGCGTTGGCTGGAGTGATAACGAGCAGTACTTC.

This clone was picked up a small number of times. This chain joins TRBV5-1 and TRBJ1-6, with a weak D call TRBD1 (5 bases). Trimming took off 4 bases at V and 9 bases at J, with 14 bases between the two ends. The germline gives CDR1 SGHRS, CDR2 YFSETQ. CDR3 length: 14 residues. The CDR3 spells CASSLTAQFSPLHF. The CDR3 coding sequence is TGCGCCAGCAGCCTGACAGCCCAATTTTCACCCCTCCACTTT.

This CDR3 reads CAWSVRVRETQYF. For the CDR3, the DNA is TGTGCCTGGAGTGTTAGAGTACGGGAGACCCAGTACTTC. This rearrangement joins TRBV30 to TRBJ2-5, with D unresolved. The CDR3 is 13 residues long. The germline V and J ends were trimmed by 0 bases and 5 bases, with 10 bases remaining between them. Germline values: CDR1 GTSNPN, CDR2 SVGIG (reference sequence).